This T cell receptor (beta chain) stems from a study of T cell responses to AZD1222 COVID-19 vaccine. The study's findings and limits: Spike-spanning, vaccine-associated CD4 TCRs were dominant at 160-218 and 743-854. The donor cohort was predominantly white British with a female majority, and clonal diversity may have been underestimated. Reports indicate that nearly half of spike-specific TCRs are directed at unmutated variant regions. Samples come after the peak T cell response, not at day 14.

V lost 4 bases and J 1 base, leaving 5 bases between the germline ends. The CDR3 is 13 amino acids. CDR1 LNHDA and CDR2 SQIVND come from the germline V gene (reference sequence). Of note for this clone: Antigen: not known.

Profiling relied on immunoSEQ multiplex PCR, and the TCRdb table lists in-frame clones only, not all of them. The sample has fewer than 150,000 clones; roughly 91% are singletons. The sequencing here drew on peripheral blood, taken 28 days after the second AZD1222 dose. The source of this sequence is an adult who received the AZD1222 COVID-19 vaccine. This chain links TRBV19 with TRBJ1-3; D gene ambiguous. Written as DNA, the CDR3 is TGTGCCAGTAGTAGGGGTTCTGGAAACACCATATATTTT. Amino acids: CASSRGSGNTIYF.